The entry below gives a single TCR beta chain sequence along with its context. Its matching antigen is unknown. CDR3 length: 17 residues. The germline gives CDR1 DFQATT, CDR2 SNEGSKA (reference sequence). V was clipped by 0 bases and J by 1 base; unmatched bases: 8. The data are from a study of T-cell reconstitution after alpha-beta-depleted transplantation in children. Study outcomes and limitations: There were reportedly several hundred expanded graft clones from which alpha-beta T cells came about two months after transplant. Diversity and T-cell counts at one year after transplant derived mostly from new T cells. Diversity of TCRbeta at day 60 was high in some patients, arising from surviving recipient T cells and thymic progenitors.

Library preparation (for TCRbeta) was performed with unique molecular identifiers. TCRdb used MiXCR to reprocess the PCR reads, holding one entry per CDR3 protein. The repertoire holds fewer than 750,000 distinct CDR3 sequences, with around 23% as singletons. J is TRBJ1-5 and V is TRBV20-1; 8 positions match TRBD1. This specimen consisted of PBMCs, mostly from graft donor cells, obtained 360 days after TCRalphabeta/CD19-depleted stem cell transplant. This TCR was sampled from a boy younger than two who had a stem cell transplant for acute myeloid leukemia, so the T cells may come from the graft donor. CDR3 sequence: CSARDGTGKRSNQPQHF. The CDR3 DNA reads TGCAGTGCTAGAGATGGGACAGGCAAACGGAGCAATCAGCCCCAGCATTTT.